Sequencing of this T cell receptor beta chain was carried out in a study of T-cell reconstitution after alpha-beta-depleted transplantation in children. This clonotype was picked up many times. As yet, its antigen is unknown. Unique molecular identifiers tagged the TCRbeta library. MiXCR, run by TCRdb on the PCR reads, gives a single entry per CDR3 protein. The data contain about 250,000 distinct CDR3 sequences, 20% to 30% of them singletons. The V end lost 7 bases, the J end lost 9 bases, and 12 bases lay between the germline ends. This CDR3 is built from 11 residues. The germline V gene encodes CDR1 SGHNT and CDR2 YYREEE (reference sequence). Whole-study findings and limits: There were reportedly several hundred expanded graft clones from which alpha-beta T cells came about two months after transplant. It was surviving recipient T cells and thymic progenitors that gave some patients high TCRbeta diversity at day 60. At one year after transplant, newly produced T cells mostly accounted for T-cell counts and diversity.

The chain employs TRBV5-4 and TRBJ2-3; tentatively, D is TRBD1 or TRBD2 (7 bases each). Sequenced here: PBMCs, mostly from graft donor cells, sampled 360 days after TCRalphabeta/CD19-depleted stem cell transplant. The source is a female patient aged 2-9 years who had a stem cell transplant for congenital amegakaryocytic thrombocytopenia, so the T cells may come from the graft donor. The CDR3, as DNA: TGTGCCAGCTCCCAGGGGGGGACGCAGTATTTT. Its translation: CASSQGGTQYF.